The clone carrying this T cell receptor (beta chain) occurred many times. Antigen specificity is unknown. Researchers took RNA transcripts and amplified the TCR beta CDR3 regions from them. First-round RT-PCR targeting the TCR CDR3 was performed with the HTBI primer set. MiXCR, run by TCRdb on the multiplex PCR reads, gives a single entry per CDR3 protein. The sample has around 270,000 distinct CDR3 sequences; less than 20% are singletons. This CDR3 is 16 amino acids long. Deletions cut 0 bases from V and 2 bases from J, with 14 bases between. CDR1 MNHEY and CDR2 SVGAGI come from the germline V gene. These data belong to a study of T cells in Graves' hyperthyroidism and ophthalmopathy. Notes on the study in general: Blood also held most thyroid clonotypes expanded beyond 0.001.

This chain connects TRBV6-5 to TRBJ2-7, with D perhaps matching TRBD1 (5 bases). The sequencing input was blood. This receptor was identified in a man in his fifties with Graves' ophthalmopathy. The CDR3 DNA follows: TGTGCCAGCAGTTACTCTTATAGGGGCGATACCTACGAGCAGTACTTC. This codes for CASSYSYRGDTYEQYF.